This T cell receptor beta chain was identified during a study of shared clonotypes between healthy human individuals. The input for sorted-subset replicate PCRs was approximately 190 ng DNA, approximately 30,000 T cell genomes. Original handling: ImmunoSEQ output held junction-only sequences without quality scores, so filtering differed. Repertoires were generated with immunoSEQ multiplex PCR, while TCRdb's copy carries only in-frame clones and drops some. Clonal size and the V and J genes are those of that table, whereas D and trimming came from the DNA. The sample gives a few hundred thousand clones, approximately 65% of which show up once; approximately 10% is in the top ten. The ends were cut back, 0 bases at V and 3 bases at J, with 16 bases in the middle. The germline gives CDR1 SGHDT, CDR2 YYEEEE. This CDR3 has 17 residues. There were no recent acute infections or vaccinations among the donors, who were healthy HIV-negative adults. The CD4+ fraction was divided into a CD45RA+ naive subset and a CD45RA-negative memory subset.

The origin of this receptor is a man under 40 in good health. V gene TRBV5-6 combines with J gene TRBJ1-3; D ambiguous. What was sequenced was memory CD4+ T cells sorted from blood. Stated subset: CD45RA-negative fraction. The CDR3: CASSLGIVGFSGNTIYF. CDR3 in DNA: TGTGCCAGCAGCTTGGGGATTGTTGGGTTTAGTGGAAACACCATATATTTT.